This TCR beta chain was captured in a study of technical replicates of blood from four donors. Clones were sequenced by immunoSEQ multiplex PCR, and TCRdb holds only the in-frame ones, with some missing. The sample gives about 80,000 clones, 95% to 98% of which show up once; about 0.3% is in the top ten. The V gene's germline CDR1 is MGHRA and CDR2 YSYEKL. The CDR3 is 14 residues long. The J segment lost 5 bases and the V segment lost 1 base, leaving 4 bases of the junction unmatched. The chain recombines TRBV4-1 with TRBJ2-5; 7 positions match TRBD2. This clonotype was sampled from a human donor in good health. Sequencing was performed on T cells isolated from PBMCs. CDR3 nucleotides: TGCGCCAGCAGCCAAGTTGCGGGGGTGGAGACCCAGTACTTC. Translated, it gives CASSQVAGVETQYF.